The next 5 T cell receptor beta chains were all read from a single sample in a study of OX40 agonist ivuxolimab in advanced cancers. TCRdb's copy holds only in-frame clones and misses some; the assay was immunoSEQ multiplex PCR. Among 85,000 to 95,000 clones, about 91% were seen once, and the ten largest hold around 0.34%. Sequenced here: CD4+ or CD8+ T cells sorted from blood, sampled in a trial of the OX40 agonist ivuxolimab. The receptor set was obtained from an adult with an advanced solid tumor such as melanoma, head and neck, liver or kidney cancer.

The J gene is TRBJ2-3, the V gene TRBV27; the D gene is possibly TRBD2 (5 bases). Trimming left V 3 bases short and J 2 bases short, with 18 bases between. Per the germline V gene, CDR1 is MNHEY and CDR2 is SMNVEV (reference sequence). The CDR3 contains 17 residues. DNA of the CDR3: TGTGCCAGCAGTTTTAGGCCGCGGACTCGGTACACAGATACGCAGTATTTT. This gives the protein CASSFRPRTRYTDTQYF.

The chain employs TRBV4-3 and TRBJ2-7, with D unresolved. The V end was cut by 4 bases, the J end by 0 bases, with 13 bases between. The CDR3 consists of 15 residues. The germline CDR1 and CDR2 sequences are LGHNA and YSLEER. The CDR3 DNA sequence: TGCGCCAGCAGCCCAACCCTGCGAGCCTCCTACGAGCAGTACTTC. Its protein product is CASSPTLRASYEQYF.

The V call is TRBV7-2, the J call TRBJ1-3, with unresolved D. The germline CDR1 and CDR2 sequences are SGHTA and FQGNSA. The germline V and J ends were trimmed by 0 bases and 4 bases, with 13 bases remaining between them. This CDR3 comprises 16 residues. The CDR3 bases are TGTGCCAGCAGCTTAGCGAATCAGCTTACCGGAAACACCATATATTTT. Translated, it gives CASSLANQLTGNTIYF.

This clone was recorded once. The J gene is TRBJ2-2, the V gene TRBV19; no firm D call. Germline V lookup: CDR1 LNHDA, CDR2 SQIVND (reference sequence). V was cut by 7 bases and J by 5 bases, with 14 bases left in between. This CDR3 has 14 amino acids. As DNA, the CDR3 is TGTGCCAGTATGCGGCGGCCAGAAACCGGGGAGCTGTTTTTT. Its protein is CASMRRPETGELFF.

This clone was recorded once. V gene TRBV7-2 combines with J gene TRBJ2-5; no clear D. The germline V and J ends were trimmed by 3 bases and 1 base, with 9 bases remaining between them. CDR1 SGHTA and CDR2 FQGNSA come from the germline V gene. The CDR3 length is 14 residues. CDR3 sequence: CASSFERSQETQYF. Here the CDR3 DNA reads TGTGCCAGCAGCTTCGAAAGGAGCCAAGAGACCCAGTACTTC.